A single sample is the source of the 18 T cell receptor beta chains below, sequenced in a study of T cell repertoires in cytomegalovirus infection. TCRdb recomputed calls from the reads with MiXCR, one row per CDR3 protein. The data contain some 920,000 distinct CDR3 sequences, roughly a third of them singletons. These TCRs' antigens remain unknown. Sample: cultured CD8+ T cells from PBMCs, taken from culture after CMV antigen stimulation. These receptors came from a human donor in good health (CMV status not recorded). Some clones in this sample may be carry-over from other donors' samples.

This clonotype was counted at least ten times. The chain uses TRBV7-6 and TRBJ2-5; 14 bases match TRBD2. J gave up 1 base and V 1 base, and 11 bases lay outside the gene matches. CDR1 SGHVS and CDR2 FNYEAQ come from the germline V gene. The CDR3 is 20 residues long. CDR3 sequence (DNA): TGTGCCAGCAGCTTAGTACTGGGACTAGCGGGGGCCCCGACCCAAGAGACCCAGTACTTC. As protein: CASSLVLGLAGAPTQETQYF.

The chain has TRBV13 and TRBJ2-2, with no clear D. Germline V lookup: CDR1 PRHDT, CDR2 FYEKMQ (reference sequence). V shed 4 bases and J shed 3 bases, with 18 bases lying between them. This CDR3 region has 17 residues. In nucleotides, the CDR3 is TGTGCCAGCAGCTCACTACGTGGGTTTTCGGACACCGGGGAGCTGTTTTTT. It is translated as CASSSLRGFSDTGELFF. Based on the CDR3 plus reference TRBV13 and TRBJ2-2, the full variable domain is AAGVIQSPRHLIKEKRETATLKCYPIPRHDTVYWYQQGPGQDPQFLISFYEKMQSDKGSIPDRFSAQQFSDYHSELNMSSLELGDSALYFCASSSLRGFSDTGELFFGEGSRLTVL.

The chain links TRBV20-1 to TRBJ2-5; D remains unclear. CDR3 length: 14 residues. Germline V gene sequence: CDR1 DFQATT, CDR2 SNEGSKA (reference sequence). V was shortened by 3 bases and J by 1 base, with 12 bases between the two germline ends. For the CDR3, the DNA is TGCAGTGCTAGTTGGCACCGTCCCCAAGAGACCCAGTACTTC. It is translated as CSASWHRPQETQYF.

The chain couples TRBV11-1 to TRBJ2-3; no reliable D call. The CDR3 contains 13 residues. In germline, CDR1 is SGHAT, CDR2 FQDESV (reference sequence). Trimming stripped 2 bases from V and 4 bases from J, with 7 bases between. The CDR3 loop reads CASSLLQADTQYF. The DNA of the CDR3 is TGTGCCAGCAGCTTATTGCAGGCAGATACGCAGTATTTT.

This clonotype was picked up a small number of times. This sequence joins TRBV20-1 and TRBJ1-5; unclear D gene. The CDR3 has 15 residues. V lost 1 base and J 4 bases, leaving 14 bases between the germline ends. The germline V gene encodes CDR1 DFQATT and CDR2 SNEGSKA (reference sequence). In DNA, the CDR3 is TGCAGTGCTAGAGGAAAAGGAGGGAAGAATCAGCCCCAGCATTTT. Protein sequence: CSARGKGGKNQPQHF.

V is TRBV5-6 and J is TRBJ2-3; 11 bases agree with TRBD2. CDR3 length: 16 amino acids. The V gene end was trimmed by 1 base and the J gene end by 1 base; junction bases not matched to a gene: 2. Germline CDR1 SGHDT, CDR2 YYEEEE. The CDR3 sequence is CASSLQTSGGTDTQYF. The CDR3, as DNA: TGTGCCAGCAGCTTGCAGACTAGCGGGGGCACAGATACGCAGTATTTT.

This clonotype has a handful of counts. The CDR3 reads CASSPRVSGANVLTF. CDR3 bases: TGCGCCAGCAGCCCTCGGGTTTCTGGGGCCAACGTCCTGACTTTC. This chain connects TRBV4-1 to TRBJ2-6, with unresolved D. The CDR3 extends over 15 amino acids. The germline V and J ends were trimmed by 4 bases and 1 base, with 8 bases remaining between them. The germline gives CDR1 MGHRA, CDR2 YSYEKL.

The chain employs TRBV2 and TRBJ2-7; unclear D gene. The germline CDR1 and CDR2 sequences are SNHLY and FYNNEI. Trimming removed 8 bases at V and 2 bases at J, with 16 bases between. The length of the CDR3 is 14 residues. CDR3 loop: CASFTWDLPYEQYV. The CDR3 coding sequence is TGTGCCAGCTTCACTTGGGATCTACCCTACGAGCAGTACGTC.

The V call is TRBV28, the J call TRBJ1-4; tentative D call: TRBD1 (6 bases). The CDR3 covers 15 residues. With 5 bases removed from V and 3 bases from J, the gap between germline ends came to 13 bases. Germline assignment: CDR1 MDHEN and CDR2 SYDVKM. CDR3 residues: CASSTPGHPNEKLFF. The CDR3 region has the DNA TGTGCCAGCAGTACCCCGGGACACCCTAATGAAAAACTGTTTTTT. Variable domain in full (rest from reference TRBV28 and TRBJ1-4): DVKVTQSSRYLVKRTGEKVFLECVQDMDHENMFWYRQDPGLGLRLIYFSYDVKMKEKGDIPEGYSVSREKKERFSLILESASTNQTSMYLCASSTPGHPNEKLFFGSGTQLSVL.

As concerns this clonotype: One end of the junction is discordant with germline, which a read error may explain. J is TRBJ1-6 and V is TRBV12-3 or TRBV12-4; D call uncertain. This CDR3 contains 12 residues. The CDR3 DNA reads as TGTGCCAGCAGACTCTATAATCCACCCCTCCACTTT. Its protein product is CASRLYNPPLHF.

About this clonotype itself: A read error may produce the germline difference seen at one junction end. The V gene is TRBV7-2, the J gene TRBJ2-7; D may be TRBD1 or TRBD2 (5 bases each). The CDR3 runs to 15 residues. Per germline, CDR1 SGHTA and CDR2 FQGNSA. CDR3 sequence: CASSLGGTERYEHYF. The CDR3 DNA sequence: TGTGCCAGCAGCTTAGGGGGGACGGAACGCTACGAGCATTACTTC.

This chain links TRBV25-1 with TRBJ2-3; D is undetermined. Germline CDR1 and CDR2: MGHDK and SYGVNS. Trimming removed 6 bases at V and 4 bases at J, with 17 bases between. The CDR3 is made up of 15 amino acids. CDR3 coding DNA: TGTGCCAGCAGCTCCCCCTTGTGGGATGCAGATACGCAGTATTTT. This gives the protein CASSSPLWDADTQYF.

This sequence joins TRBV28 and TRBJ2-1; 9 positions agree with TRBD2. Trimming cost V 4 bases and J 7 bases; bases outside gene matches: 14. The CDR3 totals 17 residues. Germline V gene lookup returns CDR1 MDHEN and CDR2 SYDVKM. This CDR3 reads CASSSSPGTSQWNEQFF. The CDR3 DNA sequence: TGTGCCAGCAGTTCATCTCCCGGGACTAGCCAGTGGAATGAGCAGTTCTTC.

The rearrangement joins TRBV4-1 to TRBJ1-1; the D is unclear. V lost 0 bases and J lost 2, with 13 bases in between. The germline gives CDR1 MGHRA, CDR2 YSYEKL. The CDR3 runs to 16 residues. CDR3 sequence (DNA): TGCGCCAGCAGCCAAGATCTCATGGCGGTTAACACTGAAGCTTTCTTT. Translating gives CASSQDLMAVNTEAFF.

This clonotype was found a few times. The chain joins TRBV20-1 to TRBJ1-5, with D unclear. Germline V CDR1 and CDR2: DFQATT, SNEGSKA (reference sequence). The V gene lost 6 bases and the J gene lost 0 bases, with 15 bases spanning the gap. The CDR3 is 15 amino acids. CDR3 bases: TGCAGTGCAGACACGGGATACTATAGCAATCAGCCCCAGCATTTT. This codes for CSADTGYYSNQPQHF.

The V and J genes are TRBV2 and TRBJ2-7, with unresolved D. The CDR3 consists of 15 residues. Between the trimmed V and J ends, which lost 6 bases and 3 bases, there was a span of 18 bases. CDR1 is SNHLY, CDR2 FYNNEI, per germline. CDR3 bases: TGTGCCAGCAGCCTCCAAAACCGGCCCCACTACGAGCAGTACGTC. Protein: CASSLQNRPHYEQYV.

The chain employs TRBV27 and TRBJ2-7; D is unclear. Deletions cut 4 bases from V and 3 bases from J, with 10 bases between. The germline gives CDR1 MNHEY, CDR2 SMNVEV (reference sequence). The CDR3 sequence is 13 residues long. CDR3 DNA sequence: TGTGCCAGCAGTTCTCCAGGCGGCTACGAGCAGTACGTC. This codes for CASSSPGGYEQYV.

Details on this clonotype: One end of the junction varies from germline; a read error may be responsible. The V call is TRBV7-9, the J call TRBJ2-4; 10 nucleotides agree with TRBD1. Germline V CDR1 and CDR2: SEHNR, FQNEAQ (reference sequence). The CDR3 loop spans 12 amino acids. CDR3 sequence (DNA): TGTGCCAGCAGCCCTGGGACAGGGGAAGGGCACTTC. The encoded protein is CASSPGTGEGHF.